The clone carrying this T cell receptor (beta chain) has only one observation. As yet, its antigen is unknown. What was sequenced were expressed TCRB transcripts, since all of the isolated RNA had been reverse transcribed. Some clones are missing from TCRdb's copy, which holds only in-frame ones; the method was immunoSEQ multiplex PCR. The sample shows 15,000 or so clones, just over 70% of them seen only once. The sample comes from a study of beta chain features in type 1 diabetes. Broader study findings: Among patients with Type 1 diabetes, TCRB CDR3s were moderately but significantly shorter in every one of the four CD4+ subsets. Patients with type 1 diabetes showed fewer VDJ junction insertions and more deletions. A greater similarity of naive, central memory and Treg TCRB repertoires was seen among patients than among healthy donors.

The V gene's germline CDR1 is SGHTA and CDR2 FQGNSA. This CDR3 comprises 14 residues. V lost 6 bases, J lost 1 base, and 4 bases stayed unmatched. The source material was stem cell memory CD4+ T cells from blood. The sequence came from a man in his thirties or forties with type 1 diabetes. The rearrangement uses TRBV7-2 and TRBJ1-1, with 8 bases aligning to TRBD1. The CDR3 loop is CASRWTGRNTEAFF. CDR3 sequence (DNA): TGTGCCAGCAGGTGGACAGGGAGGAACACTGAAGCTTTCTTT.